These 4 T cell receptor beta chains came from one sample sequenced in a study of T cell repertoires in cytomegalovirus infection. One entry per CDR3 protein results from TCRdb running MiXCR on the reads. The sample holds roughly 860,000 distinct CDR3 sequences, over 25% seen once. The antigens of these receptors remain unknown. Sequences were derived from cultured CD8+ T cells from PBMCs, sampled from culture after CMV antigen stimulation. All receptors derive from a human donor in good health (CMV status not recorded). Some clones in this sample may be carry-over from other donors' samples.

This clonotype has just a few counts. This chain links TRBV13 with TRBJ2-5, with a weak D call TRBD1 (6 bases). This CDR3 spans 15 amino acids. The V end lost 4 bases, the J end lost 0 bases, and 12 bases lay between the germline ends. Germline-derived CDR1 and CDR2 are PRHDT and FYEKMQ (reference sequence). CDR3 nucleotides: TGTGCCAGCAGCTCCCATACAGGGTACCAAGAGACCCAGTACTTC. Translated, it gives CASSSHTGYQETQYF.

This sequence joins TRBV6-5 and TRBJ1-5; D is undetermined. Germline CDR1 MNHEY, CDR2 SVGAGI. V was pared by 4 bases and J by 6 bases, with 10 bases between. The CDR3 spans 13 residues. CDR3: CASSWAVGQPQHF. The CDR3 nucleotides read TGTGCCAGCAGTTGGGCAGTGGGTCAGCCCCAGCATTTT.

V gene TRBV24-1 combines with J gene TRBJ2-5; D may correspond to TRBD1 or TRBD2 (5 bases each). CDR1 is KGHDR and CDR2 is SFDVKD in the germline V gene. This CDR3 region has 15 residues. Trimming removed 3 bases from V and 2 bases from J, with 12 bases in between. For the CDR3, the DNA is TGTGCCACCAGTGATCTCCGGGGCCCGCAAGAGACCCAGTACTTC. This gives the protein CATSDLRGPQETQYF.

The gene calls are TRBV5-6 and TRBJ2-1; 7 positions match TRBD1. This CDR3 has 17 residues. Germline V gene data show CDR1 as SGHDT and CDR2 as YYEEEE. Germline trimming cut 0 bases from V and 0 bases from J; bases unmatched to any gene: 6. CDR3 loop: CASSLGGNRGSYNEQFF. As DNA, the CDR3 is TGTGCCAGCAGCTTGGGGGGGAACAGGGGCTCCTACAATGAGCAGTTCTTC. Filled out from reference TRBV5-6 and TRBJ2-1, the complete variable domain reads DAGVTQSPTHLIKTRGQQVTLRCSPKSGHDTVSWYQQALGQGPQFIFQYYEEEERQRGNFPDRFSGHQFPNYSSELNVNALLLGDSALYLCASSLGGNRGSYNEQFFGPGTRLTVL.